The 14 T cell receptor beta chains in this list originate from one sample, sequenced in a study of siplizumab effects on memory and regulatory T cells. The assay was immunoSEQ multiplex PCR, and TCRdb's table has in-frame clones only and misses some. The data hold about 52,000 clones, with about 97% observed a single time. The sequenced sample consisted of naive CD4+ T cells sorted from blood. The receptors here all came from a human donor in good health.

The chain joins TRBV30 to TRBJ2-4; 7 bases fit TRBD2. The V gene's germline CDR1 is GTSNPN and CDR2 SVGIG (reference sequence). This CDR3 is built from 12 residues. The V segment lost 4 bases and the J segment 8 bases; nucleotides outside the gene matches: 5. CDR3 sequence: CAWTAAGDIQYF. The CDR3 DNA sequence: TGTGCCTGGACCGCCGCGGGAGACATTCAGTACTTC.

The chain uses TRBV5-1 and TRBJ2-6; a possible D gene is TRBD2 (5 bases). V was pared by 7 bases and J by 0 bases, with 8 bases between. Germline assignment: CDR1 SGHRS and CDR2 YFSETQ. The CDR3 has 14 residues. The CDR3 DNA sequence: TGCGCCAGCGCCGAGGGCTCTGGGGCCAACGTCCTGACTTTC. This encodes CASAEGSGANVLTF.

The CDR3 loop is CAWSVTAGLPNEKLFF. The CDR3 nucleotides are TGTGCCTGGAGTGTAACGGCGGGCCTTCCTAATGAAAAACTGTTTTTT. The chain couples TRBV30 to TRBJ1-4; D unresolved. Germline loops: CDR1 GTSNPN, CDR2 SVGIG (reference sequence). Trimming removed 0 bases from V and 3 bases from J, with 14 bases in between. CDR3 length equals 16 residues.

The V call is TRBV11-3, the J call TRBJ2-5, with 9 positions matching TRBD2. Germline CDR1 SGHNT, CDR2 YENEEA. The ends lost 5 bases at V and 2 bases at J; junction bases unmatched: 18. The CDR3 extends over 19 amino acids. Written as DNA, the CDR3 is TGTGCCAGCAGCCCAAGTTCGATATTAGCGGCGGGAGGGCAAGAGACCCAGTACTTC. Encoded protein: CASSPSSILAAGGQETQYF.

This clone was observed once. V is TRBV25-1 and J is TRBJ2-3; D call uncertain. CDR1 is MGHDK and CDR2 is SYGVNS in the germline V gene. CDR3 length: 15 amino acids. The germline V and J ends were trimmed by 7 bases and 6 bases, with 20 bases remaining between them. The CDR3 nucleotides are TGTGCCAGCAAGGAAACCTATGGGCCGACCGATACGCAGTATTTT. It yields the protein CASKETYGPTDTQYF.

The count of this clone is one. This chain joins TRBV5-6 and TRBJ1-5; no firm D call. The CDR3 spans 14 residues. Germline CDR1 is SGHDT and CDR2 is YYEEEE. The germline V and J ends were trimmed by 4 bases and 7 bases, with 15 bases remaining between them. The CDR3 sequence is CASSQDGRLQPQHF. Written as DNA, the CDR3 is TGTGCCAGCAGCCAAGACGGGAGATTGCAGCCCCAGCATTTT.

V gene TRBV4-2 combines with J gene TRBJ2-7; a possible D gene is TRBD1 (5 bases). The germline V and J ends were trimmed by 0 bases and 3 bases, with 12 bases remaining between them. CDR1 and CDR2 (germline): LGHNA, YNFKEQ. The CDR3 consists of 15 residues. The chain's CDR3 is CASSQDVGRDYEQYF. In DNA, the CDR3 is TGTGCCAGCAGCCAAGACGTTGGCAGGGACTACGAGCAGTACTTC.

V and J are TRBV29-1 and TRBJ2-7; 11 bases fit TRBD1. Germline CDR1 and CDR2: SQVTM and ANQGSEA. J lost 7 bases, V lost 6 bases, and 5 bases had no gene match. The CDR3 extends over 12 amino acids. Here the CDR3 reads CSVPGTGGEQYF. The CDR3 DNA is TGCAGCGTCCCCGGGACAGGGGGAGAGCAGTACTTC.

As DNA, the CDR3 is TGTGCCAGCAGCGGAGGGCTAGCGGGAGGGCCCCATGAGCAGTTCTTC. Protein product: CASSGGLAGGPHEQFF. J is TRBJ2-1 and V is TRBV11-2; 12 positions match TRBD2. CDR1 is SGHAT and CDR2 is FQNNGV in the germline V gene. The CDR3 spans 16 residues. V lost 5 bases, J lost 8 bases, and 10 bases stayed unmatched.

CDR3 bases: TGCGCCAGCAGCCTCGTAGCGGGGTATAGCACAGATACGCAGTATTTT. Amino acids: CASSLVAGYSTDTQYF. The chain has TRBV4-1 and TRBJ2-3; 8 positions match TRBD2. CDR3 size: 16 residues. Germline V gene sequence: CDR1 MGHRA, CDR2 YSYEKL. Germline trimming cut 4 bases from V and 0 bases from J; bases unmatched to any gene: 6.

The chain recombines TRBV9 with TRBJ1-6; 7 bases line up with TRBD1. J was trimmed by 13 bases and V by 3 bases; bases with no gene match: 10. Germline V gives CDR1 SGDLS, CDR2 YYNGEE. The CDR3 contains 14 residues. Here the CDR3 reads CASSATDRDQPLHF. The CDR3 DNA sequence: TGTGCCAGCAGCGCAACTGACAGGGACCAGCCCCTCCACTTT.

This chain connects TRBV30 to TRBJ1-2; D gene ambiguous. Germline V gene lookup returns CDR1 GTSNPN and CDR2 SVGIG (reference sequence). CDR3 length: 14 residues. Deletions cut 1 base from V and 5 bases from J, with 14 bases between. CDR3: CAWSEAGGRYGYTF. CDR3 DNA sequence: TGTGCCTGGAGTGAAGCAGGCGGTCGTTATGGCTACACCTTC.

The rearrangement links TRBV5-1 to TRBJ2-7; D ambiguous. The CDR3 runs to 11 residues. V lost 0 bases and J lost 6, with 4 bases in between. From germline, CDR1 is SGHRS and CDR2 YFSETQ. Here the CDR3 reads CASSLDSEQYF. The CDR3 region has the DNA TGCGCCAGCAGCTTGGATTCCGAGCAGTACTTC. Looking up the rest from reference TRBV5-1 and TRBJ2-7 gives the full variable domain: KAGVTQTPRYLIKTRGQQVTLSCSPISGHRSVSWYQQTPGQGLQFLFEYFSETQRNKGNFPGRFSGRQFSNSRSEMNVSTLELGDSALYLCASSLDSEQYFGPGTRLTVT.

The V and J genes are TRBV28 and TRBJ1-4, with D unclear. V was clipped by 0 bases and J by 0 bases, with 5 bases between them. This CDR3 spans 15 amino acids. CDR1 and CDR2 (germline): MDHEN, SYDVKM. CDR3 in amino acids: CASSLWATTNEKLFF. The CDR3 DNA follows: TGTGCCAGCAGTTTATGGGCCACAACTAATGAAAAACTGTTTTTT. Variable domain in full (rest from reference TRBV28 and TRBJ1-4): DVKVTQSSRYLVKRTGEKVFLECVQDMDHENMFWYRQDPGLGLRLIYFSYDVKMKEKGDIPEGYSVSREKKERFSLILESASTNQTSMYLCASSLWATTNEKLFFGSGTQLSVL.